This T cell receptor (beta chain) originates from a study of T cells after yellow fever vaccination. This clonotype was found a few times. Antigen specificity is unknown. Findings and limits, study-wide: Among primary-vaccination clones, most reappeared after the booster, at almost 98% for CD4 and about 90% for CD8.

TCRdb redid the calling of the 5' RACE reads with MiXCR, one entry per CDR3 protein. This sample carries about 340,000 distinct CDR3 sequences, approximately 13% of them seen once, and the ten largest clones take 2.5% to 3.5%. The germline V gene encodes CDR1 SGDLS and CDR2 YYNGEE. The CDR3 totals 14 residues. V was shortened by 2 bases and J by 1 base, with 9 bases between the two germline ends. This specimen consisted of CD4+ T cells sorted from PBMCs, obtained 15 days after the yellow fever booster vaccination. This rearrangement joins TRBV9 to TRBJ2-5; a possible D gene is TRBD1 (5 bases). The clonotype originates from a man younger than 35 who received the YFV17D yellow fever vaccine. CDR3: CASSVRGAQETQYF. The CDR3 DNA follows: TGTGCCAGCAGCGTTCGTGGGGCCCAAGAGACCCAGTACTTC.